This T cell receptor (beta chain) was found in a study of T cells after yellow fever vaccination. Germline values: CDR1 SQVTM, CDR2 ANQGSEA. This CDR3 has 14 residues. This clonotype showed up many times. What it recognizes is unknown. At one of its ends the junction is not consistent with the germline gene, which may arise from a read error. General study findings and limits: Peaking on day 5 versus 15, the secondary response was faster but weaker. Abundant clonotypes from the bulk population could contaminate FACS-sorted repertoires.

The study made its TCR cDNA through 5'RACE template switching. That step introduced a universal primer site along with UMIs. TCRdb re-called the 5' RACE reads with MiXCR, one entry per CDR3 protein. This sample has more than 300,000 distinct CDR3 sequences, with approximately 7% found just once. The TCR originated in a man aged 18 to 29 who received the YFV17D yellow fever vaccine. This specimen was PBMCs, taken roughly 45 days after the first yellow fever vaccination. The rearrangement uses TRBV29-1 and TRBJ1-1; TRBD1 aligns across 8 bases. CDR3 sequence: CSVRPDRVNAEAFF. The CDR3 DNA reads as TGCAGCGTCCGACCGGACAGGGTGAACGCTGAAGCTTTCTTT.